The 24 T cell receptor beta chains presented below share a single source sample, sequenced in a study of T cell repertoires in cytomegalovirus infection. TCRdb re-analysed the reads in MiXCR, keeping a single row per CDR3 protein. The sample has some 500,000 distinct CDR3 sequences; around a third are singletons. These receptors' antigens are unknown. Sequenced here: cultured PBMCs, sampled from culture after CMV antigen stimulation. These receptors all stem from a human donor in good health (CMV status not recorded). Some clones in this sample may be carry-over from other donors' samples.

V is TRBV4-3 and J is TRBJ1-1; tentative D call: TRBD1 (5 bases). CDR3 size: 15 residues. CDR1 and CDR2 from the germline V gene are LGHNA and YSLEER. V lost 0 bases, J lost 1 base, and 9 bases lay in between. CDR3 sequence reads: CASSQDGQGNTEAFF. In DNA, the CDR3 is TGCGCCAGCAGCCAAGACGGCCAGGGGAACACTGAAGCTTTCTTT.

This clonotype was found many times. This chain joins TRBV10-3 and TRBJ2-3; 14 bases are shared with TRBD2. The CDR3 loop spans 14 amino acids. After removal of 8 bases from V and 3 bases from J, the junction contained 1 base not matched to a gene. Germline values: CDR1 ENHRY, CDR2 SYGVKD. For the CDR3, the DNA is TGTGCCATCGGACTAGCGGGAGGTACAGATACGCAGTATTTT. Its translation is CAIGLAGGTDTQYF.

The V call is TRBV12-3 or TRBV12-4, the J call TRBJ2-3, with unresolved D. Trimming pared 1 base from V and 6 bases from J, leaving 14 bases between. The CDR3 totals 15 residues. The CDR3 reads CASSLVPPPSDTQYF. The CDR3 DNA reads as TGTGCCAGCAGTTTAGTACCCCCCCCTTCCGATACGCAGTATTTT.

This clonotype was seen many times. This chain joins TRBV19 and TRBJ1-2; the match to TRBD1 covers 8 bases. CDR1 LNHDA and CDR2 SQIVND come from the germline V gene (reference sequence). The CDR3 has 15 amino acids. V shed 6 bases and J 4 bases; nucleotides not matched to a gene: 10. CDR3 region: CASRTTTGDGYGYTF. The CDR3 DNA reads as TGTGCCAGTAGAACCACGACAGGGGACGGCTATGGCTACACCTTC.

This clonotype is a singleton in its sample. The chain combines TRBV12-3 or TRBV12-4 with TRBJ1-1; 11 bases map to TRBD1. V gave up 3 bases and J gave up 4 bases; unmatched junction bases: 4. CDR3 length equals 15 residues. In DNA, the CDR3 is TGTGCCAGCAGTTTTCTTGGGACAGGGGGCACTGAAGCTTTCTTT. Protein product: CASSFLGTGGTEAFF.

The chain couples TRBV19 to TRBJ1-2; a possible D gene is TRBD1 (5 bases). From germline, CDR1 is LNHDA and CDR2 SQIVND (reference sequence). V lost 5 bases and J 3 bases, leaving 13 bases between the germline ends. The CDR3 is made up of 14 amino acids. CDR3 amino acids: CASSFQGRDYGYTF. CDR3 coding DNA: TGTGCCAGTAGTTTCCAGGGAAGGGACTATGGCTACACCTTC.

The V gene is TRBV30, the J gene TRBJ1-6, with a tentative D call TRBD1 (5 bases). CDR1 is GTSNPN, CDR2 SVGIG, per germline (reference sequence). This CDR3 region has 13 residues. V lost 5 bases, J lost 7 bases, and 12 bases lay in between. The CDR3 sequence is CAWQGGENSPLHF. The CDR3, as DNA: TGTGCCTGGCAGGGAGGAGAGAATTCACCCCTCCACTTT.

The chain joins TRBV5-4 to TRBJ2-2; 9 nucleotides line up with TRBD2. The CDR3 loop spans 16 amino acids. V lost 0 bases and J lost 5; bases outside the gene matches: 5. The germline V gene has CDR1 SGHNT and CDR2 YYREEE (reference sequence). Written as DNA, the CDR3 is TGTGCCAGCAGCTTGGGAGCGGGAGGAGGAACCGGGGAGCTGTTTTTT. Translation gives CASSLGAGGGTGELFF.

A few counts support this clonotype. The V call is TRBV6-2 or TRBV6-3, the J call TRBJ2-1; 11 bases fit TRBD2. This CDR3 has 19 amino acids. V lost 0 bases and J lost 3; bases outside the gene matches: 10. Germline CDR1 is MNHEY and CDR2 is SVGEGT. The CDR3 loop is CASSYSSSGRSPYYNEQFF. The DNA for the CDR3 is TGTGCCAGCAGTTACTCGTCTAGCGGGAGGTCCCCCTACTACAATGAGCAGTTCTTC.

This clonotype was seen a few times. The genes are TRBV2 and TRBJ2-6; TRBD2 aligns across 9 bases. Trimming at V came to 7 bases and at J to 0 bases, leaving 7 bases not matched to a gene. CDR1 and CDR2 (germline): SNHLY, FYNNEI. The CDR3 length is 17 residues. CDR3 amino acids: CASTLLAGRSGANVLTF. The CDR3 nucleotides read TGTGCCAGCACTTTACTAGCGGGTCGCTCTGGGGCCAACGTCCTGACTTTC.

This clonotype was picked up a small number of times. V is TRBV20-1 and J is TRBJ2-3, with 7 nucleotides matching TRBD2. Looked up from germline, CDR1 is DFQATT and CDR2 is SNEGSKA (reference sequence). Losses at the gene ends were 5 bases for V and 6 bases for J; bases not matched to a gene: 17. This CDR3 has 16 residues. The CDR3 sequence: CSAPASWGGRGDTQYF. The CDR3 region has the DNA TGCAGTGCTCCCGCCAGTTGGGGCGGGAGAGGCGATACGCAGTATTTT.

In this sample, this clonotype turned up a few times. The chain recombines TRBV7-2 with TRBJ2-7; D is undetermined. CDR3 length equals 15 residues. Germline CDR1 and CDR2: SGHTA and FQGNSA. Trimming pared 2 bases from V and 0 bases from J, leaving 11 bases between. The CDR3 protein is CASSLSPGPSYEQYF. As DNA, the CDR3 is TGTGCCAGCAGCTTATCACCGGGCCCCTCCTACGAGCAGTACTTC.

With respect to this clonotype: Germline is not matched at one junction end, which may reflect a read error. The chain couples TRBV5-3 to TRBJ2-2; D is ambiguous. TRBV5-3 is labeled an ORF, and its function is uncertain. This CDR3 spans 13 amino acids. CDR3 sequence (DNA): TGTGCCAGCAGCTTTCTCTCCGCCGGGGAGCTGTTTTTT. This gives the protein CASSFLSAGELFF.

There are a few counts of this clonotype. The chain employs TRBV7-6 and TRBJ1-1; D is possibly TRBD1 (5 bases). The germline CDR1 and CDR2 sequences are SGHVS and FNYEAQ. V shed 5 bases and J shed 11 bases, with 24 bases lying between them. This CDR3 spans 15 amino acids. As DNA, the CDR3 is TGTGCCAGCAGCCAAGCGGTTGACAGAATCCTTGAGGCTTTCTTT. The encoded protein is CASSQAVDRILEAFF.

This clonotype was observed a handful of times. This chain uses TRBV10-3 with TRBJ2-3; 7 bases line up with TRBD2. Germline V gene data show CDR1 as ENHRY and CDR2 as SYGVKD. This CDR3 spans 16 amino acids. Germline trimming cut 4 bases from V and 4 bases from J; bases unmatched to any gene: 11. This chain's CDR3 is CAISVIGAGVADTQYF. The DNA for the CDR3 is TGTGCCATCAGTGTAATCGGCGCGGGGGTTGCAGATACGCAGTATTTT.

CDR3 sequence reads: CASSPRTATYGYTF. CDR3 nucleotide sequence: TGTGCCAGCAGCCCTAGGACAGCGACCTATGGCTACACCTTC. The chain has TRBV12-3 or TRBV12-4 and TRBJ1-2, with D possibly matching TRBD1 (6 bases). The CDR3 consists of 14 residues. V gave up 6 bases and J gave up 4 bases, with 15 bases separating them.

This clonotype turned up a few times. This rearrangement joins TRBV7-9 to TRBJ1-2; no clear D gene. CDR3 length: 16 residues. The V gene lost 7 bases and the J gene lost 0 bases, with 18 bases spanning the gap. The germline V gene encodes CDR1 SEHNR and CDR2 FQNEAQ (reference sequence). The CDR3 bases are TGTGCCAGCACCAAATTACGACAAATCGCTAACTATGGCTACACCTTC. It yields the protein CASTKLRQIANYGYTF.

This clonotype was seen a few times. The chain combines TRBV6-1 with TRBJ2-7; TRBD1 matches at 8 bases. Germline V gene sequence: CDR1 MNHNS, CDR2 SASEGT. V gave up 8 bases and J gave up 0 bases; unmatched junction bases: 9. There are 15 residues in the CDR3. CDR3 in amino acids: CASRDGDRSSYEQYF. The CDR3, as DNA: TGTGCCAGCCGCGATGGGGACAGGAGCTCCTACGAGCAGTACTTC.

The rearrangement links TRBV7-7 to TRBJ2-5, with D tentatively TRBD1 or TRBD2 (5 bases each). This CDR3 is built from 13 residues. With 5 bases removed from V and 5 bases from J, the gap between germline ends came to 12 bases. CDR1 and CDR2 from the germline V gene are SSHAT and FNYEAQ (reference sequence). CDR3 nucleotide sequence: TGTGCCAGCAGCACGGGGCGGGCGGAGACCCAGTACTTC. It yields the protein CASSTGRAETQYF.

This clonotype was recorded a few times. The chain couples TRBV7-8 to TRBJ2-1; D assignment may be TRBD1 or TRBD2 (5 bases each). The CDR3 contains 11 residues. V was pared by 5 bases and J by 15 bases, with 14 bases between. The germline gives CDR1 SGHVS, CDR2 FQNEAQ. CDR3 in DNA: TGTGCCAGCAGCCCTGGGGGACCACGGTTCTTC. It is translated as CASSPGGPRFF.

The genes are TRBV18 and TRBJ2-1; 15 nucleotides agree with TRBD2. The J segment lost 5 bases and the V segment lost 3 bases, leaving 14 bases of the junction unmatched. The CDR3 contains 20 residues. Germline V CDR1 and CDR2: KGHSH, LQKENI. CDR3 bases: TGTGCCAGCTCACCGCTTGCCGGGACTAGCGGGAGGACCAGGGACAATGAGCAGTTCTTC. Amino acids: CASSPLAGTSGRTRDNEQFF. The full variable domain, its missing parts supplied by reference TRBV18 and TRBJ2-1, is NAGVMQNPRHLVRRRGQEARLRCSPMKGHSHVYWYRQLPEEGLKFMVYLQKENIIDESGMPKERFSAEFPKEGPSILRIQQVVRGDSAAYFCASSPLAGTSGRTRDNEQFFGPGTRLTVL.

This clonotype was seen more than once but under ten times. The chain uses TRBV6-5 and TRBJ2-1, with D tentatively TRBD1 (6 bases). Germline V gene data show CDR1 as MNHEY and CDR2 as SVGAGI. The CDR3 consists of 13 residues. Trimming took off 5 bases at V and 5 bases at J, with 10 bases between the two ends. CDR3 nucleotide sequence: TGTGCCAGCAGTAGACAGGCTGACAATGAGCAGTTCTTC. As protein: CASSRQADNEQFF.

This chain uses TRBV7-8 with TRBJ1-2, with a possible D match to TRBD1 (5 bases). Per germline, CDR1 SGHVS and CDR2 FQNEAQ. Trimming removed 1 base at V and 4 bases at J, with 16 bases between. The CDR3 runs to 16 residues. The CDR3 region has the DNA TGTGCCAGCAGCTTAGGAGTCGAGACAGTTCTCTATGGCTACACCTTC. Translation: CASSLGVETVLYGYTF.

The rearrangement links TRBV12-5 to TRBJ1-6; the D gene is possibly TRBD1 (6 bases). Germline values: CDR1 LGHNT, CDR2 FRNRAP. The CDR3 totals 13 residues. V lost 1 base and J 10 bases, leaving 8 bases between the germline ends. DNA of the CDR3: TGTGCTAGTGGTTTGGAAGGGGGGTCACCCCTCCACTTT. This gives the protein CASGLEGGSPLHF.